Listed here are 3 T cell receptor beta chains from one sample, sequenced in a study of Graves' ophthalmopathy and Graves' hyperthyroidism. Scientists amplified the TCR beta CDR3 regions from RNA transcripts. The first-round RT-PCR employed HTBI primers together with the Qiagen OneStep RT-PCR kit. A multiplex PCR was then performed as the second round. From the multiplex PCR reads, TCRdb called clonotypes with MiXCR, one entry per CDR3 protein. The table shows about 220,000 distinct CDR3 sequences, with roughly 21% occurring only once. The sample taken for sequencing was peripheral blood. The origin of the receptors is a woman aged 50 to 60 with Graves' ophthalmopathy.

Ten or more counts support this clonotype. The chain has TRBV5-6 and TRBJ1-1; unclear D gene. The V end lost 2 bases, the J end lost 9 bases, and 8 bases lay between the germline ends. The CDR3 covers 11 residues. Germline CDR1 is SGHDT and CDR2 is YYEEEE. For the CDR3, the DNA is TGTGCCAGCAGCTTAGGGCTGAAAGCTTTCTTT. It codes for CASSLGLKAFF.

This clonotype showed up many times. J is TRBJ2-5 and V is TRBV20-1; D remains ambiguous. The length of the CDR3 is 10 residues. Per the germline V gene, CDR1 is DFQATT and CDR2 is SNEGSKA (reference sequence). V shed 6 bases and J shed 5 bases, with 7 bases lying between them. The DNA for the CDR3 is TGCAGTGCCTCGATGGAGACCCAGTACTTC. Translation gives CSASMETQYF.

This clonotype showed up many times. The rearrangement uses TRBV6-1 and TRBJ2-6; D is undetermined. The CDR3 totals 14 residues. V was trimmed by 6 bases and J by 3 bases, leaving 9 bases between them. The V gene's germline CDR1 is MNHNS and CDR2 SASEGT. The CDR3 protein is CASRLLGGANVLTF. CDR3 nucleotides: TGTGCCAGCAGGTTGCTGGGTGGGGCCAACGTCCTGACTTTC.